This T cell receptor (beta chain) was captured by sequencing in a study of shared clonotypes between healthy human individuals. Study results and limitations: Having only a few donors restricted how much genetic and exposure-history diversity was captured. Naive subsets typically showed greater estimated richness than memory subsets.

The J segment lost 5 bases and the V segment lost 4 bases, leaving 8 bases of the junction unmatched. The CDR3 extends over 15 amino acids. CDR1 and CDR2 (germline): GTSNPN, SVGIG (reference sequence). Donors comprised healthy HIV-negative adults lacking recent acute infections or vaccinations. Everyone who donated was a Caucasian adult who lived in Nashville, Tennessee. TCRdb's table, derived via immunoSEQ multiplex PCR, lists solely in-frame clones and lacks some. This sample yields some 1.1 million clones, of which approximately 80% are seen a single time; over 0.8% belongs to the top ten. As for this clone: Its antigen is currently unknown.

The sequence was collected from a man between 18 and 35 years old in good health. Some clones in this sample may be carry-over from other donors' samples. V usage is TRBV30 and J usage is TRBJ2-1, with TRBD2 matching over 10 bases. The source material was memory CD4+ T cells from PBMCs. Subset here: CD45RA-negative fraction. The DNA of the CDR3 is TGTGCCTGGACCTTAGCGGGAGGAGGGGACAATGAGCAGTTCTTC. The encoded protein is CAWTLAGGGDNEQFF.